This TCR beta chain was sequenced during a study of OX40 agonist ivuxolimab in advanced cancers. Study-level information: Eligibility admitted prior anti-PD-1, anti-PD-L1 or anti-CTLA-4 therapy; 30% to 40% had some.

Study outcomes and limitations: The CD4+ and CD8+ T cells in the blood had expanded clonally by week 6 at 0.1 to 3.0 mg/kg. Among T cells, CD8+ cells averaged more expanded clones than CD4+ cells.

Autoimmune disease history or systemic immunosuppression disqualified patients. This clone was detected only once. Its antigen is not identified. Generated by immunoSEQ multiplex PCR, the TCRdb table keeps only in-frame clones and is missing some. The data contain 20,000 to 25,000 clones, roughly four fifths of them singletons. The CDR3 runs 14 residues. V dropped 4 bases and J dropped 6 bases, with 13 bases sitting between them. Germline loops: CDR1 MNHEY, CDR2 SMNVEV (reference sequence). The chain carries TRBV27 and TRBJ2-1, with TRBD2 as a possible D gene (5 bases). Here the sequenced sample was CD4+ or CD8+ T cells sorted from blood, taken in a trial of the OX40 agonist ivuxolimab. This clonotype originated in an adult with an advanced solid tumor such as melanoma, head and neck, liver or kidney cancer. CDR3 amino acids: CASSWSSFGNEQFF. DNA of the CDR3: TGTGCCAGCAGTTGGTCTAGCTTCGGCAATGAGCAGTTCTTC.